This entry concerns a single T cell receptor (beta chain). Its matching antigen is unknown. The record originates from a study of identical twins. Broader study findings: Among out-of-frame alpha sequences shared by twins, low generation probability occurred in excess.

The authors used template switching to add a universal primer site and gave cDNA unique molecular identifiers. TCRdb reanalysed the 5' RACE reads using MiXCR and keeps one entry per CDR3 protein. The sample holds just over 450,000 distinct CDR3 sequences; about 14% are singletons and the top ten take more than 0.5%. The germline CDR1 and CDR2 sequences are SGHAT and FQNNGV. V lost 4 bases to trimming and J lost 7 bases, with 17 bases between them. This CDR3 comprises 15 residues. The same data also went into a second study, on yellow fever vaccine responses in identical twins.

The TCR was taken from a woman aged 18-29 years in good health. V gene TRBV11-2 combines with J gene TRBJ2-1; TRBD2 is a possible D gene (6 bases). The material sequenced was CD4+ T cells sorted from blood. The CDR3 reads CASSYAWTTDNEQFF. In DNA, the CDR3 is TGTGCCAGCAGCTATGCTTGGACTACCGATAATGAGCAGTTCTTC.